This T cell receptor (beta chain) was sequenced in a study of blood T cell repertoires in COVID-19. Assay used: immunoSEQ multiplex PCR; TCRdb lists only in-frame clones, some missing. The profile shows fewer than 250,000 clones, around 80% of them singletons. This CDR3 is 14 amino acids long. Germline CDR1 and CDR2: SNHLY and FYNNEI. V was clipped by 6 bases and J by 3 bases, with 13 bases between them. The sample consisted of peripheral blood. This clonotype was obtained from a woman aged 40 to 50 with acute or convalescent COVID-19. The rearrangement links TRBV2 to TRBJ2-3; possibly TRBD2 for D (6 bases). CDR3 sequence reads: CASRDPGATDTQYF. The CDR3 DNA follows: TGTGCCAGCAGAGACCCGGGAGCAACAGATACGCAGTATTTT.